This TCR beta chain originates from a study of shared clonotypes between healthy human individuals. As regards this clone: Antigen unknown.

Sorted subsets were amplified in replicate PCRs using approximately 0.2 ug DNA, 25,000 to 30,000 T cell genomes. Profiling relied on immunoSEQ multiplex PCR, and the TCRdb table lists in-frame clones only, not all of them. The sample yields about 2 million clones, 85% to 95% seen once. Notes on the study in general: Among donors, sharing of clonotypes was expected to be affected by sequencing depth. Generation of non-shared clonotypes was less probable than generation of clonotypes shared by all four donors.

Germline loops: CDR1 SEHNR, CDR2 FQNEAQ (reference sequence). The V segment lost 4 bases and the J segment 0 bases; nucleotides outside the gene matches: 2. This CDR3 is built from 15 residues. The rearrangement uses TRBV7-9 and TRBJ2-3, with 9 positions matching TRBD2. Sequenced: naive CD4+ T cells sorted from blood. The subset: CD45RA+ positively selected. The source is a man between 18 and 29 years old in good health. The CDR3 loop reads CASSSGTSSTDTQYF. The CDR3 DNA reads as TGTGCCAGCAGCTCCGGGACTAGCAGCACAGATACGCAGTATTTT.